The 27 T cell receptor beta chains presented below share a single source sample, sequenced in a study of OX40 agonist ivuxolimab in advanced cancers. Using immunoSEQ multiplex PCR, the repertoire was profiled, and TCRdb retains in-frame clones only, with some absent. The table lists roughly 70,000 clones, approximately 90% of them singletons. Sequences were derived from CD4+ or CD8+ T cells sorted from blood, sampled in a trial of the OX40 agonist ivuxolimab. These receptor sequences come from an adult with an advanced solid tumor such as melanoma, head and neck, liver or kidney cancer.

Of note for this clone: The same CDR3 also results from other DNA sequences found in this sample. The chain couples TRBV19 to TRBJ2-5; D not resolved. V was trimmed by 3 bases and J by 2 bases, leaving 10 bases between them. From germline, CDR1 is LNHDA and CDR2 SQIVND (reference sequence). This CDR3 has 14 residues. The CDR3 protein is CASSIWGAQETQYF. The DNA for the CDR3 is TGTGCCAGTAGTATTTGGGGTGCACAAGAGACCCAGTACTTC.

V and J are TRBV7-9 and TRBJ2-3; D might be TRBD1 (6 bases). The CDR3 extends over 15 amino acids. Between the trimmed V and J ends, which lost 0 bases and 4 bases, there was a span of 11 bases. CDR1 is SEHNR and CDR2 is FQNEAQ in the germline V gene (reference sequence). The CDR3 nucleotides are TGTGCCAGCAGCTTAGCATCCCCAGGGGCAGATACGCAGTATTTT. It codes for CASSLASPGADTQYF.

The V and J genes are TRBV28 and TRBJ1-2; TRBD1 might be the D (6 bases). CDR3 length: 13 amino acids. Germline V gives CDR1 MDHEN, CDR2 SYDVKM. V lost 5 bases, J lost 2 bases, and 9 bases lay in between. CDR3 coding DNA: TGTGCCAGCAGTACCGGGACAAACTATGGCTACACCTTC. It is translated as CASSTGTNYGYTF.

The chain recombines TRBV15 with TRBJ2-3; 9 nucleotides agree with TRBD2. The V and J ends lost 0 bases and 1 base, in that order; junction bases with no gene match: 11. CDR3 length: 19 amino acids. CDR1 and CDR2 (germline): LNHNV, YYDKDF (reference sequence). CDR3: CATSREQVSLAGGTDTQYF. CDR3 in DNA: TGTGCCACCAGCAGAGAACAGGTCAGCTTAGCGGGGGGCACAGATACGCAGTATTTT.

For the CDR3, the DNA is TGCGCCAGCAGCCCCGGCGGCACCCTATTGAACACTGAAGCTTTCTTT. Translating gives CASSPGGTLLNTEAFF. V usage is TRBV5-1 and J usage is TRBJ1-1; D ambiguous. Per the germline V gene, CDR1 is SGHRS and CDR2 is YFSETQ. This CDR3 spans 16 amino acids. Trimming left V 4 bases short and J 0 bases short, with 16 bases between.

The V gene is TRBV5-1, the J gene TRBJ2-1, with TRBD2 identical over 11 bases. Germline V gives CDR1 SGHRS, CDR2 YFSETQ. CDR3 length: 16 residues. V dropped 4 bases and J dropped 6; count of bases not matched to a gene: 9. The CDR3 here is CASSPILAGVSNEQFF. CDR3 in DNA: TGCGCCAGCAGCCCGATACTAGCGGGAGTGAGCAATGAGCAGTTCTTC.

The gene calls are TRBV27 and TRBJ2-6; D unresolved. Germline-derived CDR1 and CDR2 are MNHEY and SMNVEV (reference sequence). The CDR3 has 15 amino acids. Trimming stripped 5 bases from V and 4 bases from J, with 12 bases between. The CDR3: CASSPTDTGANVLTF. The CDR3 bases are TGTGCCAGCAGTCCCACCGATACAGGGGCCAACGTCCTGACTTTC.

The chain recombines TRBV30 with TRBJ2-7; 9 bases line up with TRBD2. The germline V gene has CDR1 GTSNPN and CDR2 SVGIG (reference sequence). J gave up 2 bases and V 2 bases, and 7 bases lay outside the gene matches. The CDR3 spans 15 residues. CDR3 sequence reads: CAWSQPTSGTYEQYF. Written as DNA, the CDR3 is TGTGCCTGGAGTCAACCGACTAGCGGAACCTACGAGCAGTACTTC.

The chain joins TRBV28 to TRBJ1-4, with 7 bases lining up with TRBD1. Germline-derived CDR1 and CDR2 are MDHEN and SYDVKM. The CDR3 runs to 18 residues. J lost 10 bases, V lost 2 bases, and 19 bases had no gene match. In DNA, the CDR3 is TGTGCCAGCAGTTTAATCCCGAAGTCACAGGGGCTAATGAGAAAACTGTTTTTT. This encodes CASSLIPKSQGLMRKLFF.

The chain couples TRBV30 to TRBJ2-1; a weak D match, TRBD1 (6 bases). Between the trimmed V and J ends, which lost 4 bases and 3 bases, there was a span of 10 bases. Germline CDR1 reads GTSNPN; CDR2 reads SVGIG (reference sequence). The CDR3 loop spans 13 amino acids. The CDR3 spells CAWTGQYYNEQFF. DNA for the CDR3: TGTGCCTGGACTGGACAGTACTACAATGAGCAGTTCTTC.

This chain connects TRBV28 to TRBJ2-5; tentative D call: TRBD1 (5 bases). CDR1 is MDHEN and CDR2 is SYDVKM in the germline V gene. The germline V and J ends were trimmed by 5 bases and 3 bases, with 10 bases remaining between them. The CDR3 loop spans 13 amino acids. The CDR3 reads CASSRTPKETQYF. CDR3 DNA: TGTGCCAGCAGTCGGACACCCAAAGAGACCCAGTACTTC.

The chain joins TRBV10-3 to TRBJ2-6; no firm D call. Between the trimmed V and J ends, which lost 2 bases and 6 bases, there was a span of 11 bases. CDR3 length: 15 amino acids. Per germline, CDR1 ENHRY and CDR2 SYGVKD. The CDR3 region is CAISEMGFEANVLTF. The DNA of the CDR3 is TGTGCCATCAGTGAGATGGGCTTTGAGGCCAACGTCCTGACTTTC.

The chain joins TRBV5-1 to TRBJ2-7, with 8 bases identical to TRBD1. The CDR3 is 17 residues long. Trimming took 5 bases from V and 3 from J; bases not matched to a gene: 16. Germline V gene sequence: CDR1 SGHRS, CDR2 YFSETQ. The CDR3 sequence is CASSYFSSGQAGYEQYF. Written as DNA, the CDR3 is TGCGCCAGCAGTTATTTCTCCTCGGGACAGGCTGGCTACGAGCAGTACTTC.

The rearrangement uses TRBV5-1 and TRBJ2-3, with TRBD1 as a possible D gene (6 bases). Trimming pared 0 bases from V and 3 bases from J, leaving 14 bases between. Germline V gene data show CDR1 as SGHRS and CDR2 as YFSETQ. The CDR3 runs 16 residues. The CDR3 is CASSLDAGDITDTQYF. For the CDR3, the DNA is TGCGCCAGCAGCTTGGATGCAGGGGATATAACAGATACGCAGTATTTT.

The V gene is TRBV15, the J gene TRBJ2-7, with D tentatively TRBD2 (5 bases). V dropped 2 bases and J dropped 0 bases, with 20 bases sitting between them. CDR1 and CDR2 (germline): LNHNV, YYDKDF (reference sequence). The CDR3 has 18 amino acids. The CDR3 here is CATSRTYSEPGSSYEQYF. The DNA of the CDR3 is TGTGCCACCAGCAGAACCTATTCAGAGCCGGGGAGCTCCTACGAGCAGTACTTC. The full variable domain, rest sourced from reference TRBV15 and TRBJ2-7, is DAMVIQNPRYQVTQFGKPVTLSCSQTLNHNVMYWYQQKSSQAPKLLFHYYDKDFNNEADTPDNFQSRRPNTSFCFLDIRSPGLGDTAMYLCATSRTYSEPGSSYEQYFGPGTRLTVT.

The gene calls are TRBV5-1 and TRBJ2-3, with 7 bases that match TRBD1. Unmatched junction bases numbered 5, after V lost 1 base and J lost 0 bases. CDR1 and CDR2 (germline): SGHRS, YFSETQ. This CDR3 contains 16 residues. CDR3 coding DNA: TGCGCCAGCAGCTTGCAAGGGGGCGGAAGCACAGATACGCAGTATTTT. Translated, it gives CASSLQGGGSTDTQYF. Variable domain in full (rest from reference TRBV5-1 and TRBJ2-3): KAGVTQTPRYLIKTRGQQVTLSCSPISGHRSVSWYQQTPGQGLQFLFEYFSETQRNKGNFPGRFSGRQFSNSRSEMNVSTLELGDSALYLCASSLQGGGSTDTQYFGPGTRLTVL.

The chain couples TRBV2 to TRBJ2-3; 7 positions agree with TRBD2. This CDR3 spans 14 amino acids. After removal of 6 bases from V and 1 base from J, the junction contained 4 bases not matched to a gene. Germline V gene sequence: CDR1 SNHLY, CDR2 FYNNEI. The CDR3 reads CASSSLARTDTQYF. The CDR3 DNA is TGTGCCAGCAGCTCACTAGCGCGCACAGATACGCAGTATTTT. Based on the CDR3 plus reference TRBV2 and TRBJ2-3, the full variable domain is EPEVTQTPSHQVTQMGQEVILRCVPISNHLYFYWYRQILGQKVEFLVSFYNNEISEKSEIFDDQFSVERPDGSNFTLKIRSTKLEDSAMYFCASSSLARTDTQYFGPGTRLTVL.

CDR3 in amino acids: CASSPDTSHEQYF. The CDR3 coding sequence is TGTGCCAGCTCGCCCGACACCAGCCACGAGCAGTACTTC. The chain links TRBV18 to TRBJ2-7; the D is unclear. Trimming left V 6 bases short and J 5 bases short, with 14 bases between. This CDR3 spans 13 amino acids. Germline V gene sequence: CDR1 KGHSH, CDR2 LQKENI. Based on the CDR3 plus reference TRBV18 and TRBJ2-7, the full variable domain is NAGVMQNPRHLVRRRGQEARLRCSPMKGHSHVYWYRQLPEEGLKFMVYLQKENIIDESGMPKERFSAEFPKEGPSILRIQQVVRGDSAAYFCASSPDTSHEQYFGPGTRLTVT.

The V call is TRBV28, the J call TRBJ2-3; D not resolved. Trimming cost V 6 bases and J 0 bases, with 7 bases left between them. Germline lookup yields CDR1 MDHEN and CDR2 SYDVKM. The CDR3 totals 13 residues. CDR3 in amino acids: CASSALSTDTQYF. DNA of the CDR3: TGTGCCAGCAGCGCTCTAAGCACAGATACGCAGTATTTT.

The chain combines TRBV11-3 with TRBJ2-1; D is perhaps TRBD2 (6 bases). The CDR3 is made up of 15 amino acids. Germline CDR1 is SGHNT and CDR2 is YENEEA. Trimming left V 5 bases short and J 6 bases short, with 17 bases between. The CDR3 coding sequence is TGTGCCAGCAGCATCTTCAGTCCCGGGGGCAATGAGCAGTTCTTC. This sequence encodes CASSIFSPGGNEQFF.

This clone was observed a few times. The V call is TRBV30, the J call TRBJ1-1, with D possibly being TRBD1 (5 bases). V shed 0 bases and J shed 3 bases, with 8 bases lying between them. Germline V CDR1 and CDR2: GTSNPN, SVGIG (reference sequence). This CDR3 is built from 13 residues. The CDR3 here is CAWSVRVDTEAFF. The DNA of the CDR3 is TGTGCCTGGAGTGTCAGGGTTGACACTGAAGCTTTCTTT.

This sequence joins TRBV15 and TRBJ2-5; D gene unclear. From germline, CDR1 is LNHNV and CDR2 YYDKDF (reference sequence). The CDR3 extends over 12 amino acids. V shed 2 bases and J shed 5 bases, with 6 bases lying between them. The CDR3 DNA reads as TGTGCCACCAGCAGAATCGGGGAGACCCAGTACTTC. Its protein product is CATSRIGETQYF.

The rearrangement joins TRBV15 to TRBJ1-3; D call uncertain. Trimming cost V 0 bases and J 8 bases, with 14 bases left between them. This CDR3 has 15 amino acids. Germline lookup yields CDR1 LNHNV and CDR2 YYDKDF (reference sequence). CDR3 sequence reads: CATSRDHRAAHTIYF. CDR3 DNA: TGTGCCACCAGCAGAGATCATCGCGCAGCGCACACCATATATTTT.

The chain uses TRBV2 and TRBJ2-3, with D tentatively TRBD1 or TRBD2 (5 bases each). Deletions cut 8 bases from V and 7 bases from J, with 22 bases between. The CDR3 sequence is 15 residues long. Germline CDR1 is SNHLY and CDR2 is FYNNEI. The CDR3 here is CASLAPGPRLNTQYF. CDR3 bases: TGTGCCAGCCTCGCGCCGGGACCTCGGTTGAATACGCAGTATTTT.

The rearrangement joins TRBV18 to TRBJ2-7, with D possibly matching TRBD2 (6 bases). In germline, CDR1 is KGHSH, CDR2 LQKENI. The CDR3 spans 15 residues. Trimming took off 6 bases at V and 4 bases at J, with 19 bases between the two ends. Here the CDR3 reads CASSLTGTETYEQYF. DNA of the CDR3: TGTGCCAGCTCGCTCACCGGGACTGAGACTTACGAGCAGTACTTC.

This chain links TRBV5-1 with TRBJ2-3, with TRBD2 matching over 9 bases. This CDR3 comprises 14 residues. Germline values: CDR1 SGHRS, CDR2 YFSETQ. V was pared by 5 bases and J by 4 bases, with 5 bases of the junction left unmatched. The CDR3 loop reads CASSAGGPPDTQYF. The CDR3 DNA sequence: TGCGCCAGCAGTGCGGGAGGGCCCCCAGATACGCAGTATTTT.

The chain employs TRBV25-1 and TRBJ2-5; TRBD1 might be the D (5 bases). The J call is in doubt because the DNA end fits TRBJ2-7 better. Germline CDR1 and CDR2: MGHDK and SYGVNS. This CDR3 spans 13 amino acids. The DNA for the CDR3 is TGTGCCAGCCGCCCGGACAACTCCTACGAGCAGTACTTC. Its translation is CASRPDNSYEQYF.